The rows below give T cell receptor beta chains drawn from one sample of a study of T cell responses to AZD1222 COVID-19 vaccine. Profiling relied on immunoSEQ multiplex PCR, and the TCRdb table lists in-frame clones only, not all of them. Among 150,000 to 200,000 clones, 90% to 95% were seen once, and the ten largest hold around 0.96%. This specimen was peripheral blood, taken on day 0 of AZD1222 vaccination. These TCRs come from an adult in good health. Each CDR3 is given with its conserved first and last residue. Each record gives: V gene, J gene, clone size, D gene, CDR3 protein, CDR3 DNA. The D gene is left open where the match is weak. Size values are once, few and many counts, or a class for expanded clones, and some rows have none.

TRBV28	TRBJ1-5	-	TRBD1	CASSVDRGWNQPQHF	TGTGCCAGCAGCGTCGACAGGGGATGGAATCAGCCCCAGCATTTT
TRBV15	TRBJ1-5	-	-	CATSRQDSGGLNQPQHF	TGTGCCACCAGCCGTCAGGACAGCGGGGGGCTAAATCAGCCCCAGCATTTT
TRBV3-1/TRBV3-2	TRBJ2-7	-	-	CASSLRRGTVPYEQYF	TGTGCCAGCAGCCTCCGTCGAGGGACGGTACCCTACGAGCAGTACTTC
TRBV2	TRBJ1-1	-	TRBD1	CASSVKGALTEAFF	TGTGCCAGCAGTGTAAAGGGGGCGCTTACTGAAGCTTTCTTT
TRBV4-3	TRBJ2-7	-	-	CASSQAHTGYGFGEQYF	TGCGCCAGCAGCCAAGCACATACAGGGTACGGTTTTGGCGAGCAGTACTTC
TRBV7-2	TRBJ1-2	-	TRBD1	CASSLAPGTGISRDYYGYTF	TGTGCCAGCAGCTTAGCTCCAGGGACAGGCATCTCTCGGGACTACTATGGCTACACCTTC
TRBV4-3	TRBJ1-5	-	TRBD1	CASSPRQGAYQPQHF	TGCGCCAGCAGCCCTCGCCAGGGGGCTTATCAGCCCCAGCATTTT
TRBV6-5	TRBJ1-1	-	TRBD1	CASRDGAGGRAEAFF	TGTGCCAGCAGGGATGGAGCAGGGGGGAGGGCTGAAGCTTTCTTT
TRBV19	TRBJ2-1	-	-	CASSPGPYNEQFF	TGTGCCAGTAGTCCCGGCCCCTACAATGAGCAGTTCTTC
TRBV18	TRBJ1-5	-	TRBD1	CASSPARTGDQPQHF	TGTGCCAGCTCACCGGCCCGGACAGGGGATCAGCCCCAGCATTTT
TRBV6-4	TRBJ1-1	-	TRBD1	CASRGLDRVGFAEAFF	TGTGCCAGCAGGGGACTGGACAGGGTCGGGTTCGCGGAAGCTTTCTTT
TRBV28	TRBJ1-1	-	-	CAADTLGVLGVLGATEAFF	TGTGCCGCAGATACGCTAGGGGTGCTAGGGGTGCTGGGAGCGACTGAAGCTTTCTTT
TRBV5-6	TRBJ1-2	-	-	CASSFGAGHYGYTF	TGTGCCAGCAGCTTTGGGGCGGGACACTATGGCTACACCTTC
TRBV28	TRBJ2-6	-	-	CASLPGTLMAGANVLTF	TGTGCCAGCCTCCCCGGGACGCTCATGGCTGGGGCCAACGTCCTGACTTTC
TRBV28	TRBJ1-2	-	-	CASSPTDSIPLNGYTF	TGTGCCAGCAGCCCTACAGACAGCATCCCTCTCAATGGCTACACCTTC
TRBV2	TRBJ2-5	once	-	CASITDTQETQYF	TGTGCCAGCATAACAGATACACAAGAGACCCAGTACTTC
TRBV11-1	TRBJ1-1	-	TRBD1	CASSLATQGRAPEAFF	TGTGCCAGCAGCTTAGCTACACAGGGGAGAGCGCCTGAAGCTTTCTTT
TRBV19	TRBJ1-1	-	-	CASSRDVGTEAFF	TGTGCCAGTAGTCGGGATGTCGGCACTGAAGCTTTCTTT
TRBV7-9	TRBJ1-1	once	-	CASSREGDTEAFF	TGTGCCAGCAGTAGGGAGGGGGACACTGAAGCTTTCTTT
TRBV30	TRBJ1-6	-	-	CAWKQGYYNSPLHF	TGTGCCTGGAAACAGGGTTATTATAATTCACCCCTCCACTTT
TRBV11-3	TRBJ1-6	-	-	CASGGRTLHF	TGTGCCAGCGGGGGTCGCACCCTCCACTTT
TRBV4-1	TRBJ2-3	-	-	CASSQEGRGGDTQYF	TGCGCCAGCAGCCAAGAGGGCAGGGGGGGAGATACGCAGTATTTT
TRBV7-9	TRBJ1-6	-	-	CASSLAQVSPLHF	TGTGCCAGCAGCTTAGCGCAGGTTTCACCCCTCCACTTT
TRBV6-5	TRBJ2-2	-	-	CASSPALTGELFF	TGTGCCAGCAGTCCAGCTTTGACCGGGGAGCTGTTTTTT
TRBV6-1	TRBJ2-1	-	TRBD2	CASSELAGGYNEQFF	TGTGCCAGCAGTGAATTGGCGGGGGGCTACAATGAGCAGTTCTTC
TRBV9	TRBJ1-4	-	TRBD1	CASSIGGQRANEKLFF	TGTGCCAGCAGCATTGGGGGACAGCGGGCTAATGAAAAACTGTTTTTT
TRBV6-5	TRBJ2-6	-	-	CASSLGGANVLTF	TGTGCCAGCAGCTTGGGTGGGGCCAACGTCCTGACTTTC
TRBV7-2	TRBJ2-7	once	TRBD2	CASSPNGLAGEQYF	TGTGCCAGCAGCCCGAACGGACTAGCGGGGGAGCAGTACTTC
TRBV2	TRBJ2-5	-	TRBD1	CASRPRQGGMETQYF	TGTGCCAGCAGACCGAGACAGGGGGGTATGGAGACCCAGTACTTC
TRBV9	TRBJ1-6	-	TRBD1	CASSASGTGQSPLHF	TGTGCCAGCAGCGCATCCGGGACAGGGCAGTCACCCCTCCACTTT
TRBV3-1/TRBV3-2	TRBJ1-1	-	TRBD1	CASSFNRGLRTEAFF	TGTGCCAGCAGCTTTAACAGGGGGCTAAGAACTGAAGCTTTCTTT
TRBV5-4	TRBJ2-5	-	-	CASSHSQLNRETQYF	TGTGCCAGCAGCCATAGCCAACTCAACCGGGAGACCCAGTACTTC
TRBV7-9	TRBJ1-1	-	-	CASSPRDANTEAFF	TGTGCCAGCAGCCCCCGCGACGCGAACACTGAAGCTTTCTTT
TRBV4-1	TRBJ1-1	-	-	CASSQRGGTRNTEAFF	TGCGCCAGCAGCCAAAGGGGCGGAACCAGAAACACTGAAGCTTTCTTT
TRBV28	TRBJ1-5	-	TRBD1	CASTLGQGWGQPQHF	TGTGCCAGCACCTTAGGACAGGGGTGGGGTCAGCCCCAGCATTTT
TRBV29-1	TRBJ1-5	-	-	CTELGRTGQGNQPQHF	TGCACCGAACTCGGAAGGACGGGACAAGGGAATCAGCCCCAGCATTTT
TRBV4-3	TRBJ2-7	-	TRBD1	CASSPGQGAEQYF	TGCGCCAGCAGCCCAGGACAGGGCGCCGAGCAGTACTTC
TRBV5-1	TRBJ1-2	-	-	CASSLTPGAPNYGYTF	TGCGCCAGCAGCCTGACCCCGGGCGCCCCTAACTATGGCTACACCTTC
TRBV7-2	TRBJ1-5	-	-	CASSFIGQLNQPQHF	TGTGCCAGCAGCTTTATAGGACAGCTCAATCAGCCCCAGCATTTT
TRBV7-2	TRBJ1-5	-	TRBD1	CASSLALLIQGQPQHF	TGTGCCAGCAGCTTAGCGCTTCTTATACAGGGGCAGCCCCAGCATTTT
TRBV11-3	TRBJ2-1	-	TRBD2	CASSLEGTLSGAYNEQFF	TGTGCCAGCAGCTTAGAGGGCACCCTTAGCGGGGCCTACAATGAGCAGTTCTTC
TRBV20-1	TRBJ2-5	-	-	CSASNGPQETQYF	TGCAGTGCTAGTAACGGCCCCCAAGAGACCCAGTACTTC
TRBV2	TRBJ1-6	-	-	CASSWTLGGNSPLHF	TGTGCCAGCAGTTGGACGCTGGGGGGAAATTCACCCCTCCACTTT
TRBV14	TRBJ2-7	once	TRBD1	CASSQATGGFGEQYF	TGTGCCAGCAGCCAAGCAACAGGGGGCTTTGGTGAGCAGTACTTC
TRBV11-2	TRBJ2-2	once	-	CASSLLGLTGELFF	TGTGCCAGCAGCTTATTAGGTTTGACCGGGGAGCTGTTTTTT
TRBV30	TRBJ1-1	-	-	CAWSVRGPEAFF	TGTGCCTGGAGTGTACGGGGGCCTGAAGCTTTCTTT
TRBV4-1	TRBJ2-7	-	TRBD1	CASSQGGQGRAGEQYF	TGCGCCAGCAGCCAAGGTGGACAGGGAAGGGCGGGCGAGCAGTACTTC
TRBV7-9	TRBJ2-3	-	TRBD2	CASSLRLAGGSDTQYF	TGTGCCAGCAGCCTCAGACTAGCGGGGGGCTCAGATACGCAGTATTTT
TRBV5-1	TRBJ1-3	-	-	CASSLLYGNTIYF	TGCGCCAGCAGCTTATTATACGGAAACACCATATATTTT
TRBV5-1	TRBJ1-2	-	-	CASSSPSGAGGYGYTF	TGCGCCAGCAGCTCGCCCTCTGGGGCAGGAGGCTATGGCTACACCTTC
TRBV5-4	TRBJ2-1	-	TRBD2	CASSSGLAGYNEQFF	TGTGCCAGCAGCTCAGGACTAGCGGGGTACAATGAGCAGTTCTTC
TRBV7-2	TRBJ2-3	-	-	CASSRFGAYTDTQYF	TGTGCCAGCAGCCGTTTTGGAGCTTATACAGATACGCAGTATTTT
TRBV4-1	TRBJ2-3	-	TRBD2	CASSQDSSGTSGPGDTQYF	TGCGCCAGCAGCCAAGATAGTTCCGGGACTAGCGGGCCGGGAGATACGCAGTATTTT
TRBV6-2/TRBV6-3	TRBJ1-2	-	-	CASSYSRGRYYGYTF	TGTGCCAGCAGTTACTCGCGAGGGAGGTACTATGGCTACACCTTC
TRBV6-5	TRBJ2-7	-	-	CASSRQGRGYEQYF	TGTGCCAGCAGCCGGCAAGGCAGGGGTTACGAGCAGTACTTC
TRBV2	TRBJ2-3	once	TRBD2	CASTKVAGGHADTQYF	TGTGCCAGCACGAAAGTCGCGGGGGGTCACGCAGATACGCAGTATTTT
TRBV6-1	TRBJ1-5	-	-	CASSEQAYSNQPQHF	TGTGCCAGCAGTGAACAGGCTTATAGCAATCAGCCCCAGCATTTT
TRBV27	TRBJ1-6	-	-	CASSSWQGLSPLHF	TGTGCCAGCAGTTCGTGGCAGGGCCTTTCACCCCTCCACTTT
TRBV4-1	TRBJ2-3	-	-	CASSQELGGWTQYF	TGCGCCAGCAGCCAAGAGCTTGGCGGTTGGACGCAGTATTTT